This TCR beta chain is from a study of blood T cell repertoires in COVID-19. Produced via immunoSEQ multiplex PCR; TCRdb's table is partial and in-frame only. This sample has more than 110,000 clones, with around 86% found just once. V gave up 4 bases and J gave up 2 bases, with 8 bases separating them. The CDR3 runs 13 residues. Germline loops: CDR1 SGHRS, CDR2 YFSETQ. The gene calls are TRBV5-1 and TRBJ2-3, with D unresolved. This sequence originates from a man aged 50-59 years who had recovered from COVID-19. The sequenced sample consisted of PBMCs or T cells enriched from blood (not recorded which). The CDR3, as DNA: TGCGCCAGCAGCACAACACCCACAGATACGCAGTATTTT. Translation gives CASSTTPTDTQYF.